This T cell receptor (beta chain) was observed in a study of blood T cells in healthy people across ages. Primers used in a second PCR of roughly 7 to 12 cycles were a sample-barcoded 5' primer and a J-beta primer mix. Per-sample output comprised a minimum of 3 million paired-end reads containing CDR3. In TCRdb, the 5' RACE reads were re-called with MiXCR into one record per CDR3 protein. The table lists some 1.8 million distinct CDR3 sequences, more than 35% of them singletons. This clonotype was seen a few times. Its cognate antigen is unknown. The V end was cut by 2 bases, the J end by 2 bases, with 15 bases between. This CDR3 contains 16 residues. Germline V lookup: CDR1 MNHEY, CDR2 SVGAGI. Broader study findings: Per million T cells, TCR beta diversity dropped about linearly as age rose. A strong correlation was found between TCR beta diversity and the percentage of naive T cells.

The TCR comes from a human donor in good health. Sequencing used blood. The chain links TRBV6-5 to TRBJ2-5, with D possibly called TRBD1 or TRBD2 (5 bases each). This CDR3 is CASSYGHRTSQETQYF. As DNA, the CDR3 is TGTGCCAGCAGTTACGGGCACAGGACTTCTCAAGAGACCCAGTACTTC.